This T cell receptor (beta chain) was identified in a study of blood T cell repertoires in COVID-19. Overall study: Both acute and convalescent COVID-19 samples were obtained from the United States, Italy and Spain. The cDNA or gDNA used as material had been derived from T cells, B-cell-depleted T cells, or PBMCs.

This CDR3 comprises 14 residues. The germline CDR1 and CDR2 sequences are MNHEY and SMNVEV (reference sequence). Trimming cost V 2 bases and J 2 bases, with 10 bases left between them. Study processing details: Reference gene primer amplification gave estimated nucleated cell counts. The data were produced by immunoSEQ multiplex PCR, yet TCRdb's version contains in-frame clones alone and is incomplete. D and trimming come from the DNA, and the V and J calls and clone size come from that table. Of about 120,000 clones in the sample, about 83% are singletons; the top ten hold approximately 12%. The sequence was collected from a man aged 55 to 70 with acute or convalescent COVID-19. The V call is TRBV27, the J call TRBJ2-7, with D perhaps TRBD2 (6 bases). The sample was peripheral blood. CDR3 in amino acids: CASSLLATTYEQYF. The CDR3 nucleotides are TGTGCCAGCAGTTTACTAGCGACAACCTACGAGCAGTACTTC.